Listed below are T cell receptor beta chains from one sample, sequenced in a study of patients and donors after allogeneic stem cell transplantation. TCRdb re-called the RT-PCR reads through MiXCR, storing one row per CDR3 protein. The sample lists about 57,000 distinct CDR3 sequences, about 14% occurring once. The sequenced material came from blood, either unsorted or a sorted T cell fraction (not recorded which). Receptors were obtained from a human donor who was either an allogeneic HSCT recipient or a stem cell or donor lymphocyte infusion donor (not recorded which). It is not recorded whose cells these are; they may come from a transplant donor. The CDR3 runs from the conserved cysteine through the conserved F or W. Fields, in order: D gene, clone size, J gene, V gene, CDR3 protein, CDR3 DNA. A D gene is named only where the DNA matches it firmly. The size of a clone is reported for some rows only, either as once, few or many, or as a class for expanded clones.

TRBD2,.,TRBJ2-3,TRBV4-1,CASSQPTFPEKREGLDTQYF,TGCGCCAGCAGCCAACCCACTTTTCCGGAAAAGCGGGAGGGCCTGGATACGCAGTATTTT
.,many,TRBJ1-2,TRBV20-1,CRGNGNYGYTF,TGCAGAGGGAATGGCAACTATGGCTACACCTTC
.,few,TRBJ2-1,TRBV14,CASSQLGFGKEIDEQFF,TGTGCCAGCAGCCAGTTGGGATTCGGAAAAGAGATCGATGAGCAGTTCTTC
TRBD2,few,TRBJ2-1,TRBV20-1,CSATGLAGDERWNEQFF,TGCAGTGCTACTGGACTAGCGGGAGATGAGCGTTGGAATGAGCAGTTCTTC
.,many,TRBJ1-1,TRBV12-3/TRBV12-4,CASSWVAGGTEAFF,TGTGCCAGCAGTTGGGTGGCTGGAGGCACTGAAGCTTTCTTT
.,.,TRBJ1-2,TRBV19,CASSKILVGGPFYEGYTF,TGTGCCAGTAGTAAGATCCTAGTTGGAGGGCCCTTCTACGAGGGCTACACCTTC
TRBD1,many,TRBJ1-2,TRBV29-1,CSVGEGQGVYGYTF,TGCAGCGTTGGGGAAGGACAGGGAGTCTATGGCTACACCTTC
.,few,TRBJ2-4,TRBV7-6,CASSPAVGIQYF,TGTGCCAGCAGCCCCGCCGTGGGCATTCAGTACTTC
.,many,TRBJ2-7,TRBV5-6,CASSSAYEQYF,TGTGCCAGCAGCTCCGCCTACGAGCAGTACTTC
.,few,TRBJ1-1,TRBV18,CASSGTRDAEAFF,TGTGCCAGCTCTGGGACACGAGACGCTGAAGCTTTCTTT
.,few,TRBJ2-1,TRBV12-3/TRBV12-4,CASRLASPSYNEQFF,TGTGCCAGCAGATTAGCGAGTCCGTCCTACAATGAGCAGTTCTTC
TRBD1,few,TRBJ1-4,TRBV27,CASSVGQGAVGEKLFF,TGTGCCAGCAGTGTCGGACAGGGGGCGGTAGGGGAAAAACTGTTTTTT
TRBD1,many,TRBJ1-2,TRBV5-6,CASSLDRPGGGYGYTF,TGTGCCAGCAGCTTGGATAGGCCAGGGGGCGGCTATGGCTACACCTTC
.,many,TRBJ1-6,TRBV6-6,CASNIGTFNSPLHF,TGTGCCAGCAATATCGGGACCTTTAATTCACCCCTCCACTTT
.,.,TRBJ2-1,TRBV20-1,CSARDAKRALSYNEQFF,TGCAGTGCTAGAGATGCAAAGCGGGCCCTCTCCTACAATGAGCAGTTCTTC